The rows below give T cell receptor beta chains drawn from one sample of a study of cytomegalovirus exposure and HLA in healthy donors. Profiling relied on immunoSEQ multiplex PCR, and the TCRdb table lists in-frame clones only, not all of them. This sample carries 150,000 or so clones, around three quarters of them seen once, and the ten largest clones take less than 2%. The sample taken for sequencing was PBMCs. These receptors all stem from a man aged 35 to 55 in good health and CMV-seronegative. Each CDR3 is given with its conserved first and last residue. A D gene is named only where the DNA matches it firmly. Clone size is stated in some rows and not others, as once, few, many or a class when expanded.

D gene | J gene | V gene | clone size | CDR3 DNA | CDR3 protein
NA | TRBJ2-2 | TRBV19 | NA | TGTGCCAGTAGTATACCCATTTCGAACACCGGGGAGCTGTTTTTT | CASSIPISNTGELFF
TRBD1 | TRBJ1-2 | TRBV28 | NA | TGTGCCAGCAGTTTAATGGGACAGGTGCCTTTAGGCTACACCTTC | CASSLMGQVPLGYTF
NA | TRBJ1-1 | TRBV14 | NA | TGTGCCAGCAGCCGAGTTCAGGGGTCTGAAGCTTTCTTT | CASSRVQGSEAFF
TRBD1 | TRBJ1-5 | TRBV29-1 | few | TGCAGCGTTGGGACAGGGGTTAGCAATCAGCCCCAGCATTTT | CSVGTGVSNQPQHF
TRBD2 | TRBJ2-1 | TRBV7-2 | few | TGTGCCAGCAGCGCCGTAACTAGCGGGGCTTACTACAATGAGCAGTTCTTC | CASSAVTSGAYYNEQFF
NA | TRBJ1-4 | TRBV27 | NA | TGTGCCAGCAGTTCAAGTAGGAGGTCCAATGAAAAACTGTTTTTT | CASSSSRRSNEKLFF
NA | TRBJ2-4 | TRBV7-8 | NA | TGTGCCAGCAGCTTAAGCGAAAACATTCAGTACTTC | CASSLSENIQYF
TRBD2 | TRBJ2-7 | TRBV13 | once | TGTGCCAGCAGCTTAGGGGGACTAGCGGGAGGTTACGAGCAGTACTTC | CASSLGGLAGGYEQYF
NA | TRBJ1-5 | TRBV16 | NA | TGTGCCAGCAGCCAATGGGAGGATCAGCCCCAGCATTTT | CASSQWEDQPQHF
NA | TRBJ1-2 | TRBV6-5 | NA | TGTGCCAGCAGCTCGGGACATAAGAACTATGGCTACACCTTC | CASSSGHKNYGYTF
NA | TRBJ1-2 | TRBV28 | NA | TGTGCCAGCAGGTTTGAAGGCGCGGGCTATGGCTACACCTTC | CASRFEGAGYGYTF
TRBD2 | TRBJ2-7 | TRBV4-1 | few | TGCGCCAGCAGCCAAGATGAAGGTAGCGGGAGGCTGGAGCAGTACTTC | CASSQDEGSGRLEQYF
NA | TRBJ2-1 | TRBV4-2 | NA | TGTGCCAGCAGCCAAGGGGGGCGAGATGAGCAGTTCTTC | CASSQGGRDEQFF
TRBD2 | TRBJ2-3 | TRBV7-8 | NA | TGTGCCAGCAGCTTGAGGGCTAGCGGCCTGCGGGATACGCAGTATTTT | CASSLRASGLRDTQYF
TRBD1 | TRBJ1-1 | TRBV29-1 | NA | TGCAGCGTTGAGGCCAGGGACAGACGATGGAGCGAAGCTTTCTTT | CSVEARDRRWSEAFF
NA | TRBJ1-5 | TRBV28 | NA | TGTGCCAGCAGGCCCACGAGGGCTTTCAATCAGCCCCAGCATTTT | CASRPTRAFNQPQHF
NA | TRBJ2-3 | TRBV6-5 | NA | TGTGCCAGCAGCATGACTAGTTGGACAGATACGCAGTATTTT | CASSMTSWTDTQYF
NA | TRBJ2-3 | TRBV7-9 | NA | TGTGCCAGCAGCACCACGGCAGATACGCAGTATTTT | CASSTTADTQYF
NA | TRBJ2-1 | TRBV2 | NA | TGTGCCAGCAGCCTAGCAGACGAGCAGTTCTTC | CASSLADEQFF
TRBD2 | TRBJ2-2 | TRBV7-2 | NA | TGTGCCAGCAGCTTGGGACTAGCGCCCGGGGAGCTGTTTTTT | CASSLGLAPGELFF
TRBD1 | TRBJ2-4 | TRBV5-1 | NA | TGCGCCAGCAGCCACGACAGGGAAGGGGTCAAAAACAGTCAGTACTTC | CASSHDREGVKNSQYF
TRBD1 | TRBJ2-1 | TRBV15 | NA | TGTGCCACCAGCTCCAGGGGGCCGAGCTCCTACAATGAGCAGTTCTTC | CATSSRGPSSYNEQFF
TRBD1 | TRBJ1-2 | TRBV19 | NA | TGTGCCAGTAGGGACAGGGAGTACGGCTACACCTTC | CASRDREYGYTF
TRBD1 | TRBJ1-5 | TRBV2 | NA | TGTGCCAGCAGTGTCGGGGACAGCTACTATCAGCCCCAGCATTTT | CASSVGDSYYQPQHF
NA | TRBJ1-1 | TRBV5-1 | NA | TGCGCCAGCAGCTTGGATGGGGGCCAGAACACTGAAGCTTTCTTT | CASSLDGGQNTEAFF